A single T cell receptor beta chain is shown here with its context. Enrolment of Seattle patients took place during active infection, and they were followed longitudinally. This specimen comes from a study of blood T cell repertoires in COVID-19. The overall study: Acute and convalescent COVID-19 samples came from the United States, Italy and Spain. T cells, B-cell-depleted T cells, or PBMCs provided the cDNA or gDNA that served as material.

Source study methods: Amplifying reference gene primers gave estimates of nucleated cell counts. TCRdb keeps only in-frame clones here, not all; method: immunoSEQ multiplex PCR. Clonal size and the V and J genes are those of that table, whereas D and trimming came from the DNA. The table lists approximately 97,000 clones, roughly 92% of them singletons. The sample consisted of peripheral blood. The sequence was collected from a woman aged 50 to 60 with COVID-19, enrolled during active disease.

The CDR3 DNA reads TGTGCCAGTCGGACTAGCGGGGGTTTGGATACGCAGTATTTT. This sequence encodes CASRTSGGLDTQYF. This sequence joins TRBV7-2 and TRBJ2-3, with TRBD2 matching over 13 bases. Trimming at V came to 9 bases and at J to 6 bases, leaving 6 bases not matched to a gene. The CDR3 has 14 amino acids. CDR1 is SGHTA, CDR2 FQGNSA, per germline. Complete variable domain (other parts from reference TRBV7-2 and TRBJ2-3): GAGVSQSPSNKVTEKGKDVELRCDPISGHTALYWYRQSLGQGLEFLIYFQGNSAPDKSGLPSDRFSAERTGGSVSTLTIQRTQQEDSAVYLCASRTSGGLDTQYFGPGTRLTVL.